This section outlines one TCR beta chain sequence together with its context. V was clipped by 11 bases and J by 2 bases, with 13 bases between them. This CDR3 has 12 amino acids. Germline V CDR1 and CDR2: MNHEY, SVGEGT. PCR was performed a second time for about 7 to 12 cycles using a sample-barcoded 5' primer and a J-beta primer mix. All samples yielded 2.5 million or more CDR3-containing paired-end reads. From the 5' RACE reads, TCRdb called clonotypes with MiXCR, one entry per CDR3 protein. The data hold some 940,000 distinct CDR3 sequences, with 25% to 30% observed a single time. This sample is drawn from a study of blood T cells in healthy people across ages. Whenever a sample was processed, at least 7 million PBMCs were isolated. These sequences were also reported in another study, on T cells of mothers and their children.

This rearrangement joins TRBV6-2 or TRBV6-3 to TRBJ2-7; D is uncertain. The TCR comes from a woman in her 40s in good health. The source material was blood. CDR3 nucleotides: TGTGCCGGTAGAACCTGGACCTACGAGCAGTACTTC. Amino acids: CAGRTWTYEQYF.